The entry below gives a single TCR beta chain sequence along with its context. Its specificity is unknown. A clone one base away is much larger, so this may be a read error. The conserved final phenylalanine or tryptophan is absent from the CDR3, which likely points to a read error. The CDR3 sequence is 14 residues long. Germline CDR1 SEHNR, CDR2 FQNEAQ (reference sequence). Between the trimmed V and J ends, which lost 4 bases and 4 bases, there was a span of 14 bases. The data are from a study of breast tumors, draining lymph nodes, adjacent tissues. Study-wide results and caveats: The data were judged consistent with most tumor T cells coming from lymph node and expanding in tumor.

MiXCR, run by TCRdb on the multiplex PCR reads, gives a single entry per CDR3 protein. The sample includes around 170,000 distinct CDR3 sequences, around a third of them seen just once. Breast cancer patients provided tissue from their axillary draining lymph nodes. The gene calls are TRBV7-9 and TRBJ2-7, with D possibly matching TRBD1 (5 bases). The material sequenced was axillary lymph node tissue. The receptor comes from a female donor with breast cancer. Some clones in this sample may be carry-over from other donors' samples. CDR3 amino acids: CASSSDSVIYEQYL. In DNA form, the CDR3 reads TGTGCCAGCAGCTCAGACAGCGTCATATACGAGCAGTACCTC.